This T cell receptor (beta chain) was documented in a study of T cells in lung cancer brain metastases (dated by TCRdb to the late 2010s). Context from the whole study: Of the 20 patients, over 15 had a history of tobacco use, with a median of approximately 40 pack-years. About 90% of the 20 patients received no interval therapy between primary and metastasis resection. Median interval between primary and brain metastasis specimen acquisition was less than 400 days. The study compared TCR beta CDR3 repertoires between fully resected primary non-small cell lung cancers and paired brain metastases. The cohort comprised some 20 patients contributing some 40 specimens, one primary lung lesion and one brain metastasis each. The median age of the patients at first diagnosis was over 55 years, and the group included about 9 males and 11 to 12 females. An average DNA integrity number of about 3.9 was found in both primary and metastatic specimens, and no significant difference was detected between sites.

Points the paper makes about the study in general: Brain metastases had significantly fewer unique productive clones than paired primaries (median around 1,500 versus 5,000). A significantly larger repertoire fraction was made up by the ten most abundant clones in brain metastases than in primaries, which was suggestive of clonal expansion. Most clones were specific to a single lesion, and paired lesions overlapped only to a limited degree (mean Morisita index approximately 0.22). Retrieval of the complete infiltrating T cell repertoire may have been prevented by DNA fragmentation in FFPE samples. Effects of preoperative corticosteroids on T cell infiltration in brain metastases could not be controlled.

A word on this clone: Its antigen is unknown. No much larger clonotype is one base removed from it; base qualities were not supplied.

Patients had resection for either synchronous oligometastatic disease or delayed recurrence of a solitary brain metastasis. Patients with a history of multiple malignancies were excluded so that cancers other than NSCLC would not be included. Tumor areas were macrodissected from a few deparaffinized 10 um unstained sections guided by marked H&E slides. All specimens were fixed in formalin and embedded in paraffin (FFPE). The AllPrep DNA/RNA FFPE Kit was used for extraction of genomic DNA. Between roughly 2 and 5 ug genomic DNA was input per sample, and equal DNA input was given to paired samples. TCR beta libraries were constructed in two PCR steps with the immunoSEQ hsTCRbeta Kit, which uses multiplexed V and J gene primers. The pooled libraries, together with positive and negative controls, were sequenced on an Illumina MiSeq running a 100-cycle paired-end protocol. Per the original workflow: The immunoSEQ vendor processed the raw data into normalized, annotated TCR beta repertoire reports. Richness was defined as unique clones by nucleotide sequence, and total richness was extrapolated with the iChao1 and Efron-Thisted estimators. Paired lesions were characterized and compared using Pielou's evenness, Simpson's index, top-ten clone proportional abundance, and the Morisita overlap index. Here the immuneACCESS table is served through TCRdb, limited to in-frame sequences with V and J called. Missing clones are a known gap in these copies; in checked studies unresolved V genes cover under half, and the rest lacks a known reason. From that table come the V and J calls and clone size; the DNA was used to work out D and trimming. The sample contains 3,000 or so clones, over 80% of them found a single time. The top ten clones comprise 2.8% of the sample.

The germline V gene specifies SGHAT as CDR1 and FQNNGV as CDR2. Trimming takes 5 bases off V and 7 bases off J; junction bases not matched to a gene: 7. Taken from cysteine to phenylalanine, the CDR3 has 14 residues. Only the CDR3 part of the read is kept: 42 bases, read in frame from the first base. Sample: tumor tissue from the primary lung tumor. The cell subset or site label for this specimen denotes: primary lung cancer lesion. The chain employs TRBV11-2 and TRBJ2-7; 11 bases in the middle match TRBD2. This clonotype was obtained from a man aged 70-80 years with non-small cell lung cancer. CDR3 reads: CASSQTSGDREQYF. Read as DNA, the sequence is TGTGCCAGCAGCCAGACTAGCGGGGACCGGGAGCAGTACTTC.